These 32 T cell receptor beta chains originate from one sample sequenced in a study of T-cell memory formation after mild COVID-19 (dated by TCRdb to about 2021). Receptors were amplified or captured by 5' RACE. The sequencing machine was an Illumina NovaSeq 6000. The raw public reads went through TCRdb reprocessing: fastp at Q25, MiXCR clone calling, in-frame beta chains kept. When rows share a CDR3 protein, they turn into one entry using the most common DNA and genes. In this sample the table shows under 450,000 distinct CDR3 sequences, 20% to 30% of which occur a single time. The ten top clones hold about an eighth of the sample. The material sequenced was PBMCs or a T cell subset sorted from them (not recorded which). The source is an adult woman who had mild COVID-19 (a few samples of this study predate the infection). The sample titles of this study are shuffled in the database, so cell type and time point are left out; the donor was told from shared clones.

The chain recombines TRBV6-5 with TRBJ2-2, with D uncertain. The CDR3 covers 14 residues. Germline lookup yields CDR1 MNHEY and CDR2 SVGAGI. V lost 6 bases and J 5 bases, leaving 13 bases between the germline ends. Here the CDR3 DNA reads TGTGCCAGCAGCCGCACTCCGCGGACCGGGGAGCTGTTTTTT. Amino acid sequence: CASSRTPRTGELFF.

This clonotype was found a few times. This sequence joins TRBV4-3 and TRBJ2-5; 7 bases are shared with TRBD1. The ends lost 6 bases at V and 6 bases at J; junction bases unmatched: 7. Germline CDR1 and CDR2: LGHNA and YSLEER. This CDR3 spans 13 amino acids. The DNA for the CDR3 is TGCGCCAGCAGTCACAGGGGAATGAAGACCCAGTACTTC. Residues: CASSHRGMKTQYF.

In this sample, this clonotype turned up once. The chain is built from TRBV5-1 and TRBJ1-2; TRBD1 agrees at 7 bases. Germline-derived CDR1 and CDR2 are SGHRS and YFSETQ. The trim removed 6 bases at V and 4 bases at J, leaving 12 bases unmatched. This CDR3 has 15 amino acids. The CDR3 is CASKTGQSGSYGYTF. In DNA, the CDR3 is TGCGCCAGCAAAACGGGACAGTCGGGAAGCTATGGCTACACCTTC.

There are a few counts of this clonotype. J is TRBJ2-2 and V is TRBV5-1; the D gene is possibly TRBD2 (5 bases). There are 15 residues in the CDR3. V was shortened by 4 bases and J by 7 bases, with 17 bases between the two germline ends. Germline V gene data show CDR1 as SGHRS and CDR2 as YFSETQ. CDR3 region: CASSGGTEGVGELFF. The CDR3 DNA is TGCGCCAGCAGCGGAGGTACAGAAGGCGTCGGGGAGCTGTTTTTT.

This chain uses TRBV7-3 with TRBJ2-7, with 7 nucleotides matching TRBD2. Germline assignment: CDR1 SGHTA and CDR2 FQGTGA. The CDR3 is made up of 15 amino acids. V was clipped by 4 bases and J by 9 bases; unmatched bases: 15. The CDR3 loop reads CASSSQRDARPGQYF. CDR3 DNA: TGTGCCAGCAGCTCCCAGCGGGATGCCAGACCCGGGCAGTACTTC. Full variable domain (missing parts from reference TRBV7-3 and TRBJ2-7): GAGVSQTPSNKVTEKGKYVELRCDPISGHTALYWYRQSLGQGPEFLIYFQGTGAADDSGLPNDRFFAVRPEGSVSTLKIQRTERGDSAVYLCASSSQRDARPGQYFGPGTRLTVT.

This clonotype has just a few counts. Here the CDR3 DNA reads TGCAGCGTTGAAAAGACTAGCGGGGGAGGGTACCAAGAGACCCAGTACTTC. Its translation: CSVEKTSGGGYQETQYF. The J gene is TRBJ2-5, the V gene TRBV29-1; 12 nucleotides agree with TRBD2. Germline V gene sequence: CDR1 SQVTM, CDR2 ANQGSEA. This CDR3 spans 17 amino acids. Losses at the gene ends were 2 bases for V and 0 bases for J; bases not matched to a gene: 7.

The rearrangement links TRBV23-1 to TRBJ2-3; possible D gene TRBD2, 6 bases. TRBV23-1 is assigned to the ORF class and has an uncertain function. Trimming removed 4 bases from V and 3 bases from J, with 11 bases in between. The CDR3 is made up of 14 amino acids. The CDR3 protein is CASSPSAGTDTQYF. The CDR3 nucleotides are TGCGCCAGCAGTCCTTCGGCGGGGACAGATACGCAGTATTTT.

The chain uses TRBV11-2 and TRBJ1-4; D unclear. Trimming left V 4 bases short and J 0 bases short, with 6 bases between. The CDR3 length is 14 residues. CDR1 SGHAT and CDR2 FQNNGV come from the germline V gene. The CDR3 protein is CASSSHATNEKLFF. For the CDR3, the DNA is TGTGCCAGCAGCTCCCACGCAACTAATGAAAAACTGTTTTTT.

This clonotype was detected a few times. The chain links TRBV29-1 to TRBJ1-1; 7 nucleotides align to TRBD1. Germline V CDR1 and CDR2: SQVTM, ANQGSEA. The V and J ends lost 5 bases and 1 base, in that order; junction bases with no gene match: 7. This CDR3 spans 14 amino acids. CDR3 nucleotide sequence: TGCAGCGTTAACAGGGGTGGCGGGAACACTGAAGCTTTCTTT. Protein product: CSVNRGGGNTEAFF.

The genes are TRBV18 and TRBJ1-2, with TRBD1 matching over 10 bases. This CDR3 region has 15 residues. CDR1 is KGHSH and CDR2 is LQKENI in the germline V gene. The ends lost 2 bases at V and 5 bases at J; junction bases unmatched: 5. The chain's CDR3 is CASSPTGTGEYGYTF. In nucleotides, the CDR3 is TGTGCCAGCTCACCAACCGGGACAGGGGAGTATGGCTACACCTTC.

This clonotype was detected a few times. The chain recombines TRBV29-1 with TRBJ2-7; 9 positions agree with TRBD1. CDR3 length: 12 amino acids. Trimming at V came to 7 bases and at J to 4 bases, leaving 5 bases not matched to a gene. Germline lookup yields CDR1 SQVTM and CDR2 ANQGSEA. CDR3 sequence: CSGTGTGYEQYF. DNA of the CDR3: TGCAGCGGTACCGGGACAGGGTACGAGCAGTACTTC.

The CDR3 bases are TGTGCCAGCAGCCCGGGACTAGCGGGGGCGCGGGCAGATACGCAGTATTTT. Translating it yields CASSPGLAGARADTQYF. The chain couples TRBV7-9 to TRBJ2-3; 14 bases line up with TRBD2. V shed 5 bases and J 4 bases; nucleotides not matched to a gene: 8. CDR3 length equals 17 residues. CDR1 and CDR2 from the germline V gene are SEHNR and FQNEAQ (reference sequence).

This clonotype was counted between two and nine times. The rearrangement links TRBV11-1 to TRBJ2-3; 7 nucleotides line up with TRBD2. V lost 4 bases to trimming and J lost 0 bases; unmatched junction nucleotides: 7. CDR3 size: 16 residues. Germline V gene sequence: CDR1 SGHAT, CDR2 FQDESV (reference sequence). The CDR3 nucleotides read TGTGCCAGCAGCTCTCTAAGCGGGGCTAGCACAGATACGCAGTATTTT. It specifies CASSSLSGASTDTQYF.

The genes are TRBV7-9 and TRBJ1-2, with 10 bases lining up with TRBD1. CDR3 length equals 15 residues. CDR1 and CDR2 from the germline V gene are SEHNR and FQNEAQ (reference sequence). J was trimmed by 1 base and V by 6 bases; bases with no gene match: 5. CDR3 sequence: CASRAGTGVNYGYTF. As DNA, the CDR3 is TGTGCCAGCAGGGCCGGGACAGGGGTTAACTATGGCTACACCTTC.

This rearrangement joins TRBV6-2 or TRBV6-3 to TRBJ2-1; the D is unclear. This CDR3 has 13 amino acids. Trimming removed 2 bases from V and 5 bases from J, with 7 bases in between. Germline-derived CDR1 and CDR2 are MNHEY and SVGEGT. The CDR3 protein is CASSYHPNNEQFF. The CDR3 DNA is TGTGCCAGCAGTTACCACCCCAACAATGAGCAGTTCTTC.

This clonotype turned up a few times. The V call is TRBV7-6, the J call TRBJ1-5; TRBD1 agrees at 7 bases. CDR1 is SGHVS, CDR2 FNYEAQ, per germline. The length of the CDR3 is 17 residues. Trimming took 0 bases from V and 4 from J; bases not matched to a gene: 9. The CDR3 DNA follows: TGTGCCAGCAGCTTAGCAGTCTGGCAGGGGGTAAATCAGCCCCAGCATTTT. Residues: CASSLAVWQGVNQPQHF.

The table lists this clonotype with a few counts. The rearrangement links TRBV5-5 to TRBJ2-2, with a weak D call TRBD2 (6 bases). This CDR3 contains 15 residues. Trimming removed 5 bases from V and 2 bases from J, with 13 bases in between. CDR1 and CDR2 from the germline V gene are SGHKS and YYEKEE (reference sequence). CDR3 in amino acids: CASSGGGTNTGELFF. The CDR3 nucleotides are TGTGCCAGCAGTGGCGGAGGGACCAACACCGGGGAGCTGTTTTTT.

This clonotype was recorded a few times. This chain links TRBV4-3 with TRBJ2-1; D remains ambiguous. With 3 bases removed from V and 0 bases from J, the gap between germline ends came to 12 bases. This CDR3 spans 16 amino acids. From germline, CDR1 is LGHNA and CDR2 YSLEER. The CDR3 DNA follows: TGCGCCAGCAGCCAGGCCGCGGCGGTCTCCTACAATGAGCAGTTCTTC. Its translation: CASSQAAAVSYNEQFF.

In this sample, this clonotype turned up a few times. The V gene is TRBV9, the J gene TRBJ1-1, with D possibly being TRBD1 (6 bases). The CDR3 has 13 amino acids. The germline V gene encodes CDR1 SGDLS and CDR2 YYNGEE. Between the trimmed V and J ends, which lost 0 bases and 6 bases, there was a span of 9 bases. CDR3 DNA: TGTGCCAGCAGCGTAGAAGAGGGGGCTGAAGCTTTCTTT. This codes for CASSVEEGAEAFF.

This clonotype was seen a few times. The chain carries TRBV12-3 or TRBV12-4 and TRBJ1-1; perhaps TRBD1 as D (5 bases). This CDR3 contains 13 residues. V lost 3 bases and J 4 bases, leaving 9 bases between the germline ends. CDR3 in DNA: TGTGCCAGCAGTTTCGTTGGGGGCACTGAAGCTTTCTTT. This codes for CASSFVGGTEAFF.

The chain employs TRBV7-2 and TRBJ2-3; the match to TRBD2 covers 12 bases. Germline V CDR1 and CDR2: SGHTA, FQGNSA. After removal of 4 bases from V and 2 bases from J, the junction contained 4 bases not matched to a gene. This CDR3 region has 16 residues. The CDR3 DNA follows: TGTGCCAGCAGCTACGGACTAGCGGGGTACACAGATACGCAGTATTTT. It translates to CASSYGLAGYTDTQYF.

The chain uses TRBV2 and TRBJ2-5; the D gene is possibly TRBD1 (7 bases). The germline gives CDR1 SNHLY, CDR2 FYNNEI. V lost 3 bases to trimming and J lost 4 bases, with 18 bases between them. The CDR3 has 16 amino acids. The CDR3 region is CASSDPKEGARETQYF. CDR3 DNA: TGTGCCAGCAGTGACCCCAAGGAGGGGGCTCGAGAGACCCAGTACTTC.

This clonotype occurred a few times. J is TRBJ2-3 and V is TRBV4-3, with 8 bases that match TRBD2. With 2 bases clipped from V and 2 bases from J, the junction kept 12 bases outside the gene matches. CDR3 length: 18 residues. Germline lookup yields CDR1 LGHNA and CDR2 YSLEER. The CDR3 DNA follows: TGCGCCAGCAGCCAACCTCACCCGGGACTAGGGTACACAGATACGCAGTATTTT. Its translation is CASSQPHPGLGYTDTQYF.

The rearrangement links TRBV5-1 to TRBJ2-7; D is perhaps TRBD1 (5 bases). The germline V and J ends were trimmed by 0 bases and 7 bases, with 11 bases remaining between them. CDR1 and CDR2 from the germline V gene are SGHRS and YFSETQ. CDR3 length equals 13 residues. The CDR3 spells CASSLEGRGEQYF. In DNA, the CDR3 is TGCGCCAGCAGCTTGGAGGGGCGAGGAGAGCAGTACTTC. Supplemented by reference TRBV5-1 and TRBJ2-7, the full variable domain reads KAGVTQTPRYLIKTRGQQVTLSCSPISGHRSVSWYQQTPGQGLQFLFEYFSETQRNKGNFPGRFSGRQFSNSRSEMNVSTLELGDSALYLCASSLEGRGEQYFGPGTRLTVT.

This chain uses TRBV6-5 with TRBJ2-3; D possibly uses TRBD1 or TRBD2 (5 bases each). This CDR3 has 14 amino acids. V was trimmed by 6 bases and J by 4 bases, leaving 14 bases between them. Germline V CDR1 and CDR2: MNHEY, SVGAGI. The CDR3 bases are TGTGCCAGCAGCCGGGGACCGGGCCCAGATACGCAGTATTTT. Protein product: CASSRGPGPDTQYF.

V usage is TRBV30 and J usage is TRBJ2-5; 7 nucleotides align to TRBD1. Germline assignment: CDR1 GTSNPN and CDR2 SVGIG (reference sequence). V shed 1 base, J shed 5 bases, and the junction held 7 bases outside the gene matches. This CDR3 region has 14 residues. The CDR3 DNA follows: TGTGCCTGGAGTGCGAACAGGGGTGGGGAGACCCAGTACTTC. Protein sequence: CAWSANRGGETQYF.

This sequence joins TRBV12-5 and TRBJ2-5; possibly TRBD2 for D (6 bases). The germline gives CDR1 LGHNT, CDR2 FRNRAP. This CDR3 comprises 14 residues. Trimming left V 7 bases short and J 6 bases short, with 18 bases between. In DNA, the CDR3 is TGTGCTAGTGCCTCACCGGGAGTTGCCAAGACCCAGTACTTC. Encoded protein: CASASPGVAKTQYF.

This clonotype came up a few times. The rearrangement joins TRBV7-9 to TRBJ2-7, with D perhaps TRBD1 or TRBD2 (5 bases each). This CDR3 is 14 amino acids long. Germline loops: CDR1 SEHNR, CDR2 FQNEAQ (reference sequence). Between the trimmed V and J ends, which lost 8 bases and 3 bases, there was a span of 17 bases. The CDR3 loop reads CASGNGASGYEQYF. For the CDR3, the DNA is TGTGCCAGCGGTAACGGGGCCTCCGGCTACGAGCAGTACTTC.

The gene calls are TRBV12-3 or TRBV12-4 and TRBJ2-2, with 8 bases matching TRBD1. The J segment lost 3 bases and the V segment lost 6 bases, leaving 21 bases of the junction unmatched. The CDR3 extends over 20 amino acids. CDR3 sequence reads: CASSRVPILSTGDDTGELFF. DNA for the CDR3: TGTGCCAGCAGCCGCGTGCCAATCCTCTCGACAGGGGACGACACCGGGGAGCTGTTTTTT.

The CDR3 coding sequence is TGTGCCAGCAGCACCTTCGGGTCTGGACGAGGCAATCAGCCCCAGCATTTT. It encodes CASSTFGSGRGNQPQHF. The chain couples TRBV7-8 to TRBJ1-5; no reliable D call. The CDR3 loop spans 17 amino acids. Trimming shortened V by 5 bases and J by 2 bases, and 19 bases separated the two germline ends. Germline values: CDR1 SGHVS, CDR2 FQNEAQ.

This clonotype has just a few counts. V usage is TRBV11-3 and J usage is TRBJ2-7; the D is unclear. Trimming stripped 8 bases from V and 0 bases from J, with 11 bases between. Germline V gene lookup returns CDR1 SGHNT and CDR2 YENEEA. The CDR3 consists of 13 residues. Here the CDR3 DNA reads TGTGCCAGCCGATTACCATTCTCCTACGAGCAGTACTTC. This encodes CASRLPFSYEQYF.

The V call is TRBV12-3 or TRBV12-4, the J call TRBJ2-1; unclear D gene. This CDR3 contains 13 residues. V gave up 4 bases and J gave up 8 bases, with 12 bases separating them. CDR3: CASSWTGADEQFF. The CDR3 DNA reads as TGTGCCAGCAGTTGGACGGGCGCGGATGAGCAGTTCTTC.